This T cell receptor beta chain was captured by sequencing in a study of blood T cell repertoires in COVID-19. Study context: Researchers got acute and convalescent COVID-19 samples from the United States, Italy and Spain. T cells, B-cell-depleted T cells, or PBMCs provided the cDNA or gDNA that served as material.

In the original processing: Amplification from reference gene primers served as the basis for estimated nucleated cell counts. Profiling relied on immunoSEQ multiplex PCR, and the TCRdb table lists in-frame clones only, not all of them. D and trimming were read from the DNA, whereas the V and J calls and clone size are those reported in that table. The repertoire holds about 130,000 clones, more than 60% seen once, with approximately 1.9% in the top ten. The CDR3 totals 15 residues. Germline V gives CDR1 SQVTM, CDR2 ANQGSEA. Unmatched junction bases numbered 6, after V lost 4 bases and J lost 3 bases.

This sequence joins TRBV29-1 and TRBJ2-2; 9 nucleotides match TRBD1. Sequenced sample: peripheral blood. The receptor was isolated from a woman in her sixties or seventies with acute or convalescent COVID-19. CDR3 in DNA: TGCAGCGTTGTGGAGGGACAGGGTTACACCGGGGAGCTGTTTTTT. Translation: CSVVEGQGYTGELFF.